The next 21 T cell receptor beta chains were all read from a single sample in a study of metastatic and nonmetastatic thyroid tumors. TCRdb re-called the PCR reads via MiXCR. This table holds about 16,000 clones, around an eighth found once. Ahead of thyroid surgery, no patient had received treatment of any kind. The specimen sequenced was tumor tissue. These receptors originate from a female donor with papillary thyroid cancer or a benign thyroid nodule (not recorded which). Some clones in this sample may be carry-over from other donors' samples.

This clone showed up many times. The rearrangement links TRBV4-1 to TRBJ2-7, with 12 bases that match TRBD1. The CDR3 loop spans 17 amino acids. Unmatched junction bases numbered 9, after V lost 3 bases and J lost 3 bases. Germline CDR1 and CDR2: MGHRA and YSYEKL. DNA for the CDR3: TGCGCCAGCAGCCACTCTCCGGGACAGGGGGCCAACTACGAGCAGTACTTC. Its protein is CASSHSPGQGANYEQYF.

This clone occurred a few times. The genes are TRBV6-2 or TRBV6-3 and TRBJ2-7; 10 nucleotides line up with TRBD2. Germline assignment: CDR1 MNHEY and CDR2 SVGEGT. The CDR3 sequence is 14 residues long. Germline trimming cut 2 bases from V and 2 bases from J; bases unmatched to any gene: 0. CDR3 sequence reads: CASSYGLAAYEQYF. For the CDR3, the DNA is TGTGCCAGCAGTTACGGACTAGCGGCCTACGAGCAGTACTTC.

This clone appeared a few times. The final CDR3 position lacks the conserved phenylalanine or tryptophan, pointing to a likely read error. No DNA is shown, since the ends of the CDR3 on it are uncertain; the CDR3 is the one TCRdb lists. V usage is TRBV28 and J usage is TRBJ1-1; TRBD1 is the table's D call, not checked against the DNA. Germline CDR1 MDHEN, CDR2 SYDVKM. The CDR3 is 11 amino acids in total, end residues counted. The CDR3 reads CASSTGNRDWI.

Ten or more counts support this clone. The chain couples TRBV12-3 or TRBV12-4 to TRBJ2-3; TRBD1 might be the D (5 bases). The CDR3 runs 15 residues. Trimming took 3 bases from V and 3 from J, leaving 13 bases between them. For the CDR3, the DNA is TGTGCCAGCAGTTTTGGGCAGGGTGGGACAGATACGCAGTATTTT. It is translated as CASSFGQGGTDTQYF.

This clone showed up many times. The V gene is TRBV29-1, the J gene TRBJ1-2; 11 bases line up with TRBD1. The CDR3 runs to 14 residues. The junction had 4 bases not matched to a gene; V was cut back by 6 bases and J by 1 base. Per the germline V gene, CDR1 is SQVTM and CDR2 is ANQGSEA. The CDR3 here is CSVGTGGGNYGYTF. As DNA, the CDR3 is TGCAGCGTCGGGACAGGGGGTGGTAACTATGGCTACACCTTC.

In its sample, this clone was seen many times. The chain has TRBV6-1 and TRBJ2-1; tentatively, D is TRBD1 or TRBD2 (5 bases each). Germline CDR1 is MNHNS and CDR2 is SASEGT. CDR3 length: 14 amino acids. V was pared by 6 bases and J by 3 bases, with 12 bases between. This CDR3 is CASSLADSYNEQFF. DNA for the CDR3: TGTGCCAGCAGCCTAGCCGACAGCTACAATGAGCAGTTCTTC.

This clone came up many times. This sequence joins TRBV14 and TRBJ2-7, with D tentatively TRBD1 (5 bases). The V end lost 1 base, the J end lost 0 bases, and 10 bases lay between the germline ends. The CDR3 contains 15 residues. Germline assignment: CDR1 SGHDN and CDR2 FVKESK. CDR3 in amino acids: CASSQGQGTSYEQYF. CDR3 DNA sequence: TGTGCCAGCAGCCAAGGTCAGGGTACCTCCTACGAGCAGTACTTC.

In its sample, this clone was seen a few times. The chain employs TRBV20-1 and TRBJ1-5; D remains ambiguous. Trimming pared 2 bases from V and 0 bases from J, leaving 14 bases between. The CDR3 runs 16 residues. The germline V gene encodes CDR1 DFQATT and CDR2 SNEGSKA (reference sequence). The CDR3 nucleotides are TGCAGTGCTAGACCCTGGGAAGAATATAGCAATCAGCCCCAGCATTTT. Translation: CSARPWEEYSNQPQHF.

This clone has a count of ten or more. The rearrangement links TRBV20-1 to TRBJ2-3, with D uncertain. CDR3 length equals 12 residues. Trimming stripped 0 bases from V and 6 bases from J, with 7 bases between. Looked up from germline, CDR1 is DFQATT and CDR2 is SNEGSKA (reference sequence). The CDR3 DNA reads as TGCAGTGCTAGAGATTTCGGCGATACGCAGTATTTT. Translating gives CSARDFGDTQYF.

This clone was seen ten or more times. V usage is TRBV27 and J usage is TRBJ2-1; TRBD1 might be the D (5 bases). Trimming shortened V by 2 bases and J by 6 bases, and 11 bases separated the two germline ends. Germline assignment: CDR1 MNHEY and CDR2 SMNVEV (reference sequence). CDR3 length: 14 amino acids. The CDR3 region is CASSLEAGLNEQFF. The CDR3 DNA reads as TGTGCCAGCAGTTTAGAAGCAGGGCTCAATGAGCAGTTCTTC.

This clone was seen ten or more times. The genes are TRBV12-3 or TRBV12-4 and TRBJ1-1, with D perhaps TRBD1 (5 bases). The germline V and J ends were trimmed by 2 bases and 10 bases, with 8 bases remaining between them. This CDR3 is 11 amino acids long. CDR3 bases: TGTGCCAGCAGTTTATCAGGGAGAGCTTTCTTT. This translates into CASSLSGRAFF.

This clone was seen repeatedly, ten times or more. The rearrangement uses TRBV6-5 and TRBJ2-1, with a tentative D call TRBD1 (5 bases). CDR3 length equals 15 residues. Trimming removed 0 bases at V and 8 bases at J, with 14 bases between. Germline CDR1 reads MNHEY; CDR2 reads SVGAGI. The CDR3 DNA reads as TGTGCCAGCAGTTACTCGGGGCCATTAGTCGATGAGCAGTTCTTC. It encodes CASSYSGPLVDEQFF.

This clone is deemed medium-sized. This chain links TRBV20-1 with TRBJ2-3; tentative D call: TRBD2 (6 bases). The germline CDR1 and CDR2 sequences are DFQATT and SNEGSKA (reference sequence). The CDR3 runs 15 residues. Between the trimmed V and J ends, which lost 6 bases and 10 bases, there was a span of 26 bases. This chain's CDR3 is CSAIKVQGGYRPQYF. Written as DNA, the CDR3 is TGCAGTGCCATAAAAGTTCAGGGAGGATACAGGCCGCAGTATTTT.

This chain connects TRBV20-1 to TRBJ2-3; tentatively, D is TRBD1 (5 bases). Germline-derived CDR1 and CDR2 are DFQATT and SNEGSKA (reference sequence). Trimming cost V 2 bases and J 4 bases, with 7 bases left between them. The CDR3 is made up of 12 amino acids. The CDR3 loop reads CSARQGSDTQYF. The CDR3 nucleotides are TGCAGTGCTAGACAGGGATCAGATACGCAGTATTTT.

This clone was recorded many times. The genes are TRBV7-3 and TRBJ1-6; 8 nucleotides line up with TRBD1. Unmatched junction bases numbered 9, after V lost 7 bases and J lost 7 bases. The CDR3 covers 15 residues. Per the germline V gene, CDR1 is SGHTA and CDR2 is FQGTGA. CDR3 bases: TGTGCCAGCAAACTGGGGACAGGTCAAAATTCACCCCTCCACTTT. Its translation is CASKLGTGQNSPLHF.

This clone was found many times. V and J are TRBV28 and TRBJ2-3, with TRBD2 as a possible D gene (5 bases). From germline, CDR1 is MDHEN and CDR2 SYDVKM. V shed 4 bases and J shed 5 bases, with 16 bases lying between them. The CDR3 covers 15 residues. CDR3 residues: CASSYGTPGRDTQYF. The DNA of the CDR3 is TGTGCCAGCAGTTACGGAACCCCGGGAAGAGATACGCAGTATTTT.

This clone was counted once. The J gene is TRBJ2-2, the V gene TRBV5-8; D ambiguous. The CDR3 length is 16 residues. The V gene lost 1 base and the J gene lost 1 base, with 11 bases spanning the gap. Germline loops: CDR1 SGHTS, CDR2 YDEGEE. The CDR3 is CASSLFPALNTGELFF. The CDR3 DNA follows: TGTGCCAGCAGCTTGTTTCCAGCTCTGAACACCGGGGAGCTGTTTTTT.

V is TRBV20-1 and J is TRBJ1-1, with TRBD1 as a possible D gene (5 bases). From germline, CDR1 is DFQATT and CDR2 SNEGSKA (reference sequence). V lost 6 bases and J 3 bases, leaving 17 bases between the germline ends. CDR3 length: 14 residues. The CDR3 DNA follows: TGCAGTGCCAACCCACCAGACAGCCACACTGAAGCTTTCTTT. This encodes CSANPPDSHTEAFF.

The chain is built from TRBV11-1 and TRBJ1-2; tentative D call: TRBD1 (6 bases). Per the germline V gene, CDR1 is SGHAT and CDR2 is FQDESV (reference sequence). Trimming took off 5 bases at V and 8 bases at J, with 18 bases between the two ends. The CDR3 covers 14 residues. This CDR3 reads CASSQGQVIYGYTF. The CDR3 DNA is TGTGCCAGCAGCCAGGGACAAGTAATCTACGGCTACACCTTC.

This clone was seen many times. The rearrangement joins TRBV11-2 to TRBJ2-7; 9 bases are shared with TRBD1. CDR1 is SGHAT, CDR2 FQNNGV, per germline. The CDR3 spans 14 residues. Trimming took 5 bases from V and 2 from J; bases not matched to a gene: 4. CDR3 residues: CASSARQGAYEQYF. The CDR3, as DNA: TGTGCCAGCAGCGCTAGACAGGGGGCCTACGAGCAGTACTTC.

This clone was seen ten or more times. The gene calls are TRBV20-1 and TRBJ2-3; 10 positions match TRBD2. This CDR3 has 15 amino acids. J was trimmed by 2 bases and V by 0 bases; bases with no gene match: 2. Germline loops: CDR1 DFQATT, CDR2 SNEGSKA (reference sequence). This chain's CDR3 is CSARDTSGNTDTQYF. CDR3 bases: TGCAGTGCTAGAGATACTAGCGGGAACACAGATACGCAGTATTTT.